What follows describes a single T cell receptor beta chain. The repertoire was sequenced with immunoSEQ multiplex PCR; TCRdb's copy has only in-frame clones and lacks some. The table has a few hundred thousand clones, just under 90% seen once; the top ten hold about 1.8%. This entry comes from a study of blood T cell repertoires in COVID-19. CDR1 MNHEY and CDR2 SVGAGI come from the germline V gene. The CDR3 totals 15 residues. V lost 4 bases and J 0 bases, leaving 10 bases between the germline ends. V usage is TRBV6-5 and J usage is TRBJ2-4; D gene unclear. This TCR came from a woman aged 25 to 39 who had recovered from COVID-19. The material sequenced was PBMCs or T cells enriched from blood (not recorded which). Written as DNA, the CDR3 is TGTGCCAGCAGTTCATCCACAGTAGCCAAAAACATTCAGTACTTC. It specifies CASSSSTVAKNIQYF.